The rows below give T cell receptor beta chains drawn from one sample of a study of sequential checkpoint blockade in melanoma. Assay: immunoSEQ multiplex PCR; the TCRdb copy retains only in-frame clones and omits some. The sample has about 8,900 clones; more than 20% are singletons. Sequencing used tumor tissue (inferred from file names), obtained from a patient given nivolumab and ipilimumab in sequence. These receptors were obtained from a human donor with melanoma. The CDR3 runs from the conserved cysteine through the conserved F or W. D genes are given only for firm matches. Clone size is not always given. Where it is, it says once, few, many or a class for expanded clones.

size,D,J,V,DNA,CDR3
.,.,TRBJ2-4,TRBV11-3,TGTGCCAGCAGCTTAGGAGGACCCCCCAAAAACATTCAGTACTTC,CASSLGGPPKNIQYF
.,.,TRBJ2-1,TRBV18,TGTGCCAGCTCACCGGCGGGGCCCTACAATGAGCAGTTCTTC,CASSPAGPYNEQFF
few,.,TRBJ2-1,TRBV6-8,TGTGCCAGCAGTTACTCTGCCAGACCTTTATACAATGAGCAGTTCTTC,CASSYSARPLYNEQFF
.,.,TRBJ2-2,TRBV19,TGTGCCAGTAGTATTTCGACAGACAAGAACACCGGGGAGCTGTTTTTT,CASSISTDKNTGELFF
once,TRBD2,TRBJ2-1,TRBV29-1,TGCAGCCCGTTAGCGGGGGGAAGTAATGAGCAGTTCTTC,CSPLAGGSNEQFF
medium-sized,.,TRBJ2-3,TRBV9,TGTGCCAGCAGCGTAGGTGGCAGGGGGGCTGATACGCAGTATTTT,CASSVGGRGADTQYF
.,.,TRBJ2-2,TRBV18,TGTGCCAGCTCACCCGTCCCCAGCCCCGGGGAGCTGTTTTTT,CASSPVPSPGELFF
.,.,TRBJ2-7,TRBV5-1,TGCGCCAGCAGCCCAGCTCCGAACGCCTACGAGCAGTACTTC,CASSPAPNAYEQYF
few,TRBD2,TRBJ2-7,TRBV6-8,TGTGCCAGCAGTTACTTGAGCCCGGGGGGCGAGCAGTACTTC,CASSYLSPGGEQYF
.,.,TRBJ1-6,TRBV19,TGTGCCAGTACCAATTGGAGGCCAGGGGCGAACTTCAATTCACCCCTCCACTTT,CASTNWRPGANFNSPLHF
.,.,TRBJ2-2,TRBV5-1,TGCGCCAGCAGCCCGGGGGCAGGGCCCAGGGGCGGGGAGCTGTTTTTT,CASSPGAGPRGGELFF
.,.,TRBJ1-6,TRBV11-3,TGTGCCAGCAGCTCCGGGCTTAACGGGCCGGCCCTTTCACCCCTCCACTTT,CASSSGLNGPALSPLHF
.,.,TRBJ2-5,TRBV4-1,TGCGCCAGCAGCCAAGGGAGAGTAGGCAGAGGGGAGACCCAGTACTTC,CASSQGRVGRGETQYF
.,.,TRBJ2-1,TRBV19,TGTGCCAGTAGTATAAGTGGAGCGTGGACCAATGAGCAGTTCTTC,CASSISGAWTNEQFF
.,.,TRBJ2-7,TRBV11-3,TGTGCCAGCAGCTCACGGCAGGGAACCTACGAGCAGTACTTC,CASSSRQGTYEQYF
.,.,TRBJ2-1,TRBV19,TGTGCCAGTAGTATCGGAGGATACAATGAGCAGTTCTTC,CASSIGGYNEQFF
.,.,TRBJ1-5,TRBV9,TGTGCCAGCAGTTTCGGGCTGGGCCTGAAGCCCAATCAGCCCCAGCATTTT,CASSFGLGLKPNQPQHF
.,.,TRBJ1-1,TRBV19,TGTGCCAGTAGCCATCTAAAATACAGGACAACGAACACTGAAGCTTTCTTT,CASSHLKYRTTNTEAFF
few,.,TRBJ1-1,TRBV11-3,TGTGCCAGCAGCTTAGGGAGTGGCACGAACACTGAAGCTTTCTTT,CASSLGSGTNTEAFF
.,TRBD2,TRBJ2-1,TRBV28,TGTGCCAGCAGTTTTTTGGCGGGGGGCCACCTAAGGAATGAGCAGTTCTTC,CASSFLAGGHLRNEQFF
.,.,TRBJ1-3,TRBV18,TGTGCCAGCTCACCACGTTTTTCCTCTGGAAACACCATATATTTT,CASSPRFSSGNTIYF
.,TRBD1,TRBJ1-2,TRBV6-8,TGTGCCAGCAGTTATACAGGGGGCGAAGATGGCTACACCTTC,CASSYTGGEDGYTF
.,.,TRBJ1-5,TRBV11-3,TGTGCCAGCAGCTTGGACACCTCTAGCAATCAGCCCCAGCATTTT,CASSLDTSSNQPQHF